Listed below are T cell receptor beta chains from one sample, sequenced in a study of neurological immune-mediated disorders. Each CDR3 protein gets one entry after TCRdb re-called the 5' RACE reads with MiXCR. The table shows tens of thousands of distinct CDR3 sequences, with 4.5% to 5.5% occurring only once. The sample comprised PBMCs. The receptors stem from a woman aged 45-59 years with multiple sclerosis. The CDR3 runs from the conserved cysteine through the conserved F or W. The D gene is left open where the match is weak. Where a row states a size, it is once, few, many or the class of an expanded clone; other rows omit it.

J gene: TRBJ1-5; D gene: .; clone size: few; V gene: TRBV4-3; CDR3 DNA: TGCGCCAGCAGCCAAAACACCAATCAGCCCCAGCATTTT; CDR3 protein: CASSQNTNQPQHF
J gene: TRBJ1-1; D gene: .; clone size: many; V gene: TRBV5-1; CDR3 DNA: TGCGCCAGCAGCTTGGACACCGGGACACTTGAAGCTTTCTTT; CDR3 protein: CASSLDTGTLEAFF
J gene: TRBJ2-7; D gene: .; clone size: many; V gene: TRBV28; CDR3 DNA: TGTGCCAGCAGTTTAGAAAGGGCTATTAGTGGGAAAGAGCAGTACTTC; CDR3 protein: CASSLERAISGKEQYF
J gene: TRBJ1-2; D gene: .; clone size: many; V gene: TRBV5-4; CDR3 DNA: TGTGCCAGCAGCCAGGTCCCCGAACCCCGGGTTGGCTACACCTTC; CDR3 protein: CASSQVPEPRVGYTF
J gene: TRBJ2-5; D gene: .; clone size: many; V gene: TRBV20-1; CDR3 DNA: TGCAGTGCCCTACGGAGCCAAGAGACCCAGTACTTC; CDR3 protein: CSALRSQETQYF
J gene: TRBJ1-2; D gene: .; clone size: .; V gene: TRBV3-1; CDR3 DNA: TGTGCCAGCAGCCGGCGAATCGGCTATGGCTACACCTTC; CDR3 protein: CASSRRIGYGYTF
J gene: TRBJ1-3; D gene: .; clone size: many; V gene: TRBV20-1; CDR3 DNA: TGCAGTGCTACCCGACCGGAATCTGGAAACACCATATATTTT; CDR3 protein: CSATRPESGNTIYF
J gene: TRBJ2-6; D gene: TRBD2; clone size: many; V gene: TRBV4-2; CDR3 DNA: TGTGCCAGCAGCACCGGGCTAGCGGGCTTGAACTCTGGGGCCAACGTCCTGACTTTC; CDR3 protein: CASSTGLAGLNSGANVLTF
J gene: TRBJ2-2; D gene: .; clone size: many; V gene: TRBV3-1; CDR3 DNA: TGTGCCAGCAGCCAAGCCCCCACCGGGGAGCTGTTTTTT; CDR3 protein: CASSQAPTGELFF
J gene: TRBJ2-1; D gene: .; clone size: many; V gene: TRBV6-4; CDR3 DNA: TGTGCCAGCAGTGACTCCTCCCGGGGCAATGAGCAGTTCTTC; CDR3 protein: CASSDSSRGNEQFF
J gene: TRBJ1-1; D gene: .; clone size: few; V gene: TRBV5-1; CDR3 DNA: TGCGCCAGCAGCTTGGGATGGGGCCTGAACACTGAAGCTTTCTTT; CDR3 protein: CASSLGWGLNTEAFF
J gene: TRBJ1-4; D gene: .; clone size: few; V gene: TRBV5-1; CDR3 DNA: TGCGCCAGCAGCTTGGCGGGACCTGGGAATGAAAAACTGTTTTTT; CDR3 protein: CASSLAGPGNEKLFF
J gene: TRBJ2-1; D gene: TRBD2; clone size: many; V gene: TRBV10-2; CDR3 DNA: TGCGCCAGCAGTAACGGCGGGGGGACCTACAATGAGCAGTTCTTC; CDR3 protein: CASSNGGGTYNEQFF
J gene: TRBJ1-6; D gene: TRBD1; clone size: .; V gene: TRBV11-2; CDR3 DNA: TGTGCCAGCAGCAGGACAGGGTCGGGTTCACCCCTCCACTTT; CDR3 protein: CASSRTGSGSPLHF
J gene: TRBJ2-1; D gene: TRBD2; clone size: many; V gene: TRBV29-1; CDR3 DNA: TGCAGCGTTGTGGTAGCGGGGATCAATGAGCAGTTCTTC; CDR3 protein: CSVVVAGINEQFF
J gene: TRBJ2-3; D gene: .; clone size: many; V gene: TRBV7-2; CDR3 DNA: TGTGCCAGCAGCTTAACTCCCGCAGGGCCGGCTACGCAGTATTTT; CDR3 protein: CASSLTPAGPATQYF
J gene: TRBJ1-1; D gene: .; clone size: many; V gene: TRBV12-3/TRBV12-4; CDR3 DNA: TGTGCCAGCAGTTTTGGGGGTTGGGCAGCTGAAGCTTTCTTT; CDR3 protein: CASSFGGWAAEAFF
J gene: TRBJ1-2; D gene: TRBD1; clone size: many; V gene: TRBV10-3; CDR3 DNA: TGTGCCATCAGACCTCGGACAGGCAGCCAAAGCAGTATTAACTATGGCTACACCTTC; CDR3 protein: CAIRPRTGSQSSINYGYTF
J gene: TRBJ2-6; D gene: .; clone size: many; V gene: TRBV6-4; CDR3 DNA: TGTGCCAGCAGTGACTCAGGGGCTGGGGCCAACGTCCTGACTTTC; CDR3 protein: CASSDSGAGANVLTF
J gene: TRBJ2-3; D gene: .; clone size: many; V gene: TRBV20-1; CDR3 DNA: TGCAGTGCTAACATTGCGGGGTCTAGCACAGATACGCAGTATTTT; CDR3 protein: CSANIAGSSTDTQYF
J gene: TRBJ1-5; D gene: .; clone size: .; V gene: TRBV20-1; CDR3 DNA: TGCAGTGCTCAGACGGGACGGAGCGGGCAGCCCCAGAATTTT; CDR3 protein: CSAQTGRSGQPQNF
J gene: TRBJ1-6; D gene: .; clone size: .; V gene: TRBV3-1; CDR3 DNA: TGTGCCAGCAGCCCTGACCCCACCTATAATTCACCCCTCAACTTT; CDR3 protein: CASSPDPTYNSPLNF
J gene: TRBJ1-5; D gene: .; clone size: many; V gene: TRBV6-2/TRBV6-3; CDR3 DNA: TGTGCCAGCAGTTACTCAGGGGACGGGAATCAGCCCCAGCATTTT; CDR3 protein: CASSYSGDGNQPQHF
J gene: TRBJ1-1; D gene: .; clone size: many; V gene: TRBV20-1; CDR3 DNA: TGCAGTGCTAGTAACGGAGCCGTCGGAAACACTGAAGCTTTCTTT; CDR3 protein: CSASNGAVGNTEAFF
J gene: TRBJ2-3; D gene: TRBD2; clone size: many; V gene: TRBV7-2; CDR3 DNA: TGTGCCAGCAGCTTAACTGAGCGGGGGACCATCCTAACACAGTATTTT; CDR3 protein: CASSLTERGTILTQYF
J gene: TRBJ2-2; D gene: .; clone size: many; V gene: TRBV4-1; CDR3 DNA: TGCGCCAGCAGCCAAGCAAGGGATTGGGGAACCGGGGAGCTGTTTTTT; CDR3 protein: CASSQARDWGTGELFF
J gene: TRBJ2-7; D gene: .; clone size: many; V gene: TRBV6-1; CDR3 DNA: TGTGCCAGCAGTGGGGGGTCCTACGAGCAGTACTTC; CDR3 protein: CASSGGSYEQYF
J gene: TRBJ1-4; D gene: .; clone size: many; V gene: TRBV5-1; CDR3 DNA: TGCGCCAGCAGCCCGAGCATAGACGGAAAACTGTTTTTT; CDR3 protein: CASSPSIDGKLFF